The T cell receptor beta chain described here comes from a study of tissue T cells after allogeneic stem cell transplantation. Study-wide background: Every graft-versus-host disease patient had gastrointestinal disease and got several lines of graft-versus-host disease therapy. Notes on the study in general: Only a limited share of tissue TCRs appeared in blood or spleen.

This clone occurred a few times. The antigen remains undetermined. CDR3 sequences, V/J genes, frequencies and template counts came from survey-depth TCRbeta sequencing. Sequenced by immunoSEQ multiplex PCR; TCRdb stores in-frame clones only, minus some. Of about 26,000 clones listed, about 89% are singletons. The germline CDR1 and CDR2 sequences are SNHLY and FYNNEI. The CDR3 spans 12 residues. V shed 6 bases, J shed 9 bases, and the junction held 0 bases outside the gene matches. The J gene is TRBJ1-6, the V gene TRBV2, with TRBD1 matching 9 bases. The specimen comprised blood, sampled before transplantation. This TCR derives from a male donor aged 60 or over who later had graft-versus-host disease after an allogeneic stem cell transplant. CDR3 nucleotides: TGTGCCAGCAGGGGACAGGGTTCACCCCTCCACTTT. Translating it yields CASRGQGSPLHF.